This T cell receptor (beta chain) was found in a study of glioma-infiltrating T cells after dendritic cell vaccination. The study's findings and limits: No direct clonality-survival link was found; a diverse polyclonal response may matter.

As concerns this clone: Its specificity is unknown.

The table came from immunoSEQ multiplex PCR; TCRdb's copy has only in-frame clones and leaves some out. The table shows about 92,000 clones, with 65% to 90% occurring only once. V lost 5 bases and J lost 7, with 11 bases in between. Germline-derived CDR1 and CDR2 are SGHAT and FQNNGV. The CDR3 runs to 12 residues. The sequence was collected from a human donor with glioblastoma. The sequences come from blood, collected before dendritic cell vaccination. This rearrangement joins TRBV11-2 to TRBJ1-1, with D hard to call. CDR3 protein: CASSPKWSEAFF. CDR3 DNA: TGTGCCAGCAGCCCTAAGTGGAGTGAAGCTTTCTTT.